These T cell receptor beta chains were read from a single sample in a study of shared clonotypes between healthy human individuals. Measured with immunoSEQ multiplex PCR; TCRdb has only the in-frame clones, and not every one. Here the sample spans 2 million to 2.5 million clones, approximately 93% being singletons. Sequencing input: naive CD4+ T cells from PBMCs. The receptors originated from a man aged 18 to 29 in good health. Some clones in this sample may be carry-over from other donors' samples. CDR3s include the opening cysteine and the closing phenylalanine or tryptophan.

TRBV5-6 | CASSLVRGHNTEAFF
TRBV7-2 | CASSFYYEQYF
TRBV28 | CASRRTGLSGANVLTF
TRBV28 | CASSPRTGSKKDEQFF
TRBV28 | CACTRQGSNYEQYF
TRBV4-2 | CASSQEYSLTYEQYF
TRBV7-6 | CASSPLGIAGGPHVLTF
TRBV5-1 | CASSPEGGGDTQYF
TRBV9 | CASSVERSDTQYF
TRBV6-5 | CASSRTSFQETQYF
TRBV28 | CASSPAGGWNQPQHF
TRBV30 | CAWSVRGSGYTF
TRBV30 | CASNQDRDPYEQYF
TRBV28 | CASSLMGQLYSPLHF
TRBV5-1 | CASRQGGALNEQFF
TRBV6-6 | CASSDVFSNQPQHF
TRBV18 | CASSPRFPQGGGETQYF
TRBV6-1 | CASSGGTNQPQHF
TRBV7-9 | CASSSPGTGYEQYF
TRBV5-1 | CASSTPQGLTDTQYF
TRBV2 | CASSDWGAAYTGELFF
TRBV2 | CASSLAGGNQPQHF
TRBV10-3 | CATSGGNTIYF
TRBV5-1 | CASSLLSSQETQYF
TRBV7-2 | CASSLAWMSGNTIYF
TRBV9 | CASSVQGSGANVLTF
TRBV7-3 | CASSHGSGQKNTEAFF
TRBV9 | CASSANRGSPLHF
TRBV7-2 | CASSRNLASQETQYF
TRBV7-2 | CASSLERWNTGELFF
TRBV25-1 | CASSQAGGTSPLHF